The rows below give T cell receptor beta chains drawn from one sample of a study of CD8+CD57+ T cells in acquired aplastic anemia. Each CDR3 protein is one row after TCRdb ran MiXCR on the reads. The sample records under 250,000 distinct CDR3 sequences, 30% to 40% being singletons. Sequencing used sorted CD4+, CD8+, or CD8+CD57+ T cells (not recorded which) from PBMCs. These receptors all stem from a human donor in good health, serving as a control. The CDR3 runs from the conserved cysteine through the conserved F or W. A D gene is named only where the DNA matches it firmly. Not all rows give a size; the values are once, few, many and, for expanded clones, a class.

V,size,D,J,DNA,CDR3
TRBV20-1,many,NA,TRBJ2-5,TGCAGTGCTACGCCGGTTAAAGGTTTTGGGGAGACCCAGTACTTC,CSATPVKGFGETQYF
TRBV10-3,NA,NA,TRBJ2-5,TGTGCCATCAGTGAGAAGGCAGGGGAGGCAGAGACCCAGTACTTC,CAISEKAGEAETQYF
TRBV19,few,NA,TRBJ1-6,TGTGCCAGTAGTACACCCCTCCACTTT,CASSTPLHF
TRBV2,NA,NA,TRBJ1-5,TGTGCCAGCAGGGAGGGACTACTCCAAGAGACCCAGCATTTT,CASREGLLQETQHF
TRBV2,once,TRBD2,TRBJ2-1,TGTGCCAGCAGTGATAGCGGGGGGCCGTACAATGAGCAGTTCTTC,CASSDSGGPYNEQFF
TRBV14,many,NA,TRBJ1-1,TGTGCCAGCAGCCAAGGGAGATCTGAAGCTTTCTTT,CASSQGRSEAFF
TRBV19,NA,NA,TRBJ1-6,TGTGCCAGTAGTGGGCTAAATAATTCACCCCTCCACTTT,CASSGLNNSPLHF
TRBV7-9,many,TRBD2,TRBJ2-1,TGTGCCAGCAGGCAGGGAGGGAATGAGCAGTTCTTC,CASRQGGNEQFF
TRBV5-1,many,NA,TRBJ2-2,TGCGCCAGCAGCTTGAGCCTGGCGAACACCGGGGAGCTGTTTTTT,CASSLSLANTGELFF
TRBV6-5,many,NA,TRBJ1-2,TGTGCCAGCAGTTATGGGGGGGCCCCTGGCTACACCTTC,CASSYGGAPGYTF
TRBV2,NA,NA,TRBJ1-4,TGTGCCAACGGGCGTGGTAATGAAAAACTGTTTTTT,CANGRGNEKLFF
TRBV6-2/TRBV6-3,NA,NA,TRBJ2-5,TGTGCCAGCAGTTACTGGGGGGCAGGTGAGACCCAGTACTTC,CASSYWGAGETQYF
TRBV5-1,NA,TRBD2,TRBJ2-3,TGCGCCAGCAGTTCCTCAGCGGGAACAGATACGCAGTATTTT,CASSSSAGTDTQYF
TRBV15,NA,TRBD1,TRBJ1-6,TGTGCCACCAGCAGTGGGGACAGGGCCAATAATTCACCCCTCCACTTT,CATSSGDRANNSPLHF
TRBV12-3/TRBV12-4,many,NA,TRBJ1-6,TGTGCCAGCAGTTTTATGTTGGGGGATTCACCCCTCCACTTT,CASSFMLGDSPLHF
TRBV2,many,NA,TRBJ2-7,TGTGCCAGCAGTGAGACTCCCGTCTCCTACGAGCAGTACTTC,CASSETPVSYEQYF
TRBV7-2,many,NA,TRBJ2-1,TGTGCCAGCAGCCTCCGGACAGTCCCACGTGAGCAGTTCTTC,CASSLRTVPREQFF
TRBV6-1,NA,TRBD1,TRBJ1-2,TGTGCCAGCAGCGGGGACAGCGCAGGCTACACCTTC,CASSGDSAGYTF
TRBV7-2,few,TRBD2,TRBJ2-1,TGTGCCAGCAGCAGAGCGGGAGGGAGGGGAAATGAGCAGTTCTTC,CASSRAGGRGNEQFF
TRBV6-5,few,TRBD2,TRBJ2-7,TGTGCCAGCAGCTGGGGACTAGCTTCTGACGAGCAGTACTTC,CASSWGLASDEQYF
TRBV27,many,NA,TRBJ1-6,TGTGCCAGCAGTTTAGAGCCGGTTTCACCCCTCCACTTT,CASSLEPVSPLHF
TRBV19,many,NA,TRBJ1-4,TGTGCCAGTAGTATTGGAGGCCCCAATGAAAAACTGTTTTTT,CASSIGGPNEKLFF
TRBV6-1,few,NA,TRBJ1-1,TGTGCCAGCAGTCATCGGGACGCTAGATCTGAAGCTTTCTTT,CASSHRDARSEAFF
TRBV2,NA,TRBD2,TRBJ2-1,TGTGCCAGCACCTTGGGGACTAGCGGGGGGGTCTACTACAATGAGCAGTTCTTC,CASTLGTSGGVYYNEQFF
TRBV20-1,many,TRBD2,TRBJ2-3,TGCAGTGCTTCCAGACTAGCTAGCACAGATACGCAGTATTTT,CSASRLASTDTQYF
TRBV19,many,NA,TRBJ2-4,TGTGCCAGTAGCTACGGACACTCCAAAAACATTCAGTACTTC,CASSYGHSKNIQYF
TRBV2,NA,NA,TRBJ2-2,TGTGCCAGCAAGGCGTCAGGGGCGGACCGCGGGGAGCTGTTTTTT,CASKASGADRGELFF
TRBV9,many,TRBD2,TRBJ2-7,TGTGCCAGCAGCGTAGAGGCGGGAGGGAATCCCTACGAGCAGTACTTC,CASSVEAGGNPYEQYF
TRBV7-2,NA,TRBD1,TRBJ2-3,TGTGCCAGCCAGGGACAGGGAATAGATACGCAGTATTTT,CASQGQGIDTQYF
TRBV4-2,few,TRBD2,TRBJ2-1,TGTGCCAGCAGCCGTGGACTAGCGGGGTACAATGAGCAGTTCTTC,CASSRGLAGYNEQFF
TRBV2,NA,TRBD1,TRBJ1-1,TGTGCCAGCCGCAGGGGGTTGGCCACTGAAGCTTTCTTT,CASRRGLATEAFF
TRBV10-3,many,NA,TRBJ1-5,TGTGCCATCACGGGAGGAAATCAGCCCCAGCATTTT,CAITGGNQPQHF
TRBV4-2,NA,NA,TRBJ2-7,TGTGCCAGCAGCCAAGATCTAGGGTCTCAGTACTTC,CASSQDLGSQYF
TRBV3-1,NA,TRBD2,TRBJ2-1,TGTGCCAGCAGCCACCTAGGTGGGCTAGCGGGGGGATGGCAGTTCTTC,CASSHLGGLAGGWQFF
TRBV5-5,many,NA,TRBJ2-5,TGTGCCAGCAGCTTTACCGGGCAGCAAGAGACCCAGTACTTC,CASSFTGQQETQYF
TRBV10-3,NA,NA,TRBJ2-3,TGTGCCATCAGTGAGGGGGATACGCAGTATTTT,CAISEGDTQYF
TRBV20-1,many,NA,TRBJ2-2,TGCAGTGCCCTCGACGGAGCGCGCGGGGAGCTGTTTTTT,CSALDGARGELFF
TRBV20-1,NA,NA,TRBJ2-7,TGCAGTGCTCGGGAGCAGTACTTC,CSAREQYF
TRBV15,NA,NA,TRBJ2-5,TGTGCCACCAGCAGCGGGGACGTCTTAGGAGAGACCCAGTACTTC,CATSSGDVLGETQYF
TRBV20-1,many,NA,TRBJ2-5,TGCAGTGCGGGCCTTCTGAGGCAAGAGACCCAGTACTTC,CSAGLLRQETQYF
TRBV5-1,NA,TRBD2,TRBJ2-5,TGCGCCAGCAGCTTATTTGGCACTAGCGGGGCCCAGGAGACCCAGTACTTC,CASSLFGTSGAQETQYF
TRBV29-1,NA,NA,TRBJ2-3,TGCAGCGTTGTTTCTGGCGCCACCTTCACAGATACGCAGTATTTT,CSVVSGATFTDTQYF
TRBV20-1,few,TRBD1,TRBJ1-1,TGCAGTGCCCCGGGACAGGGCCTTGCTGAAGCTTTCTTT,CSAPGQGLAEAFF
TRBV23-1,NA,TRBD1,TRBJ1-2,TGCGCCAGCAGCACCCCGGGACAGGGGGCGAGCTATGGCTACACCTTC,CASSTPGQGASYGYTF
TRBV11-2,NA,NA,TRBJ2-7,TGTGCCAGCAGCTCGTACCAACCGGGACAAGAGTACGAGCAGTACTTC,CASSSYQPGQEYEQYF
TRBV7-2,many,TRBD2,TRBJ2-3,TGTGCCAGCAGCCTGGCGGGGGGCACCACAGATACGCAGTATTTT,CASSLAGGTTDTQYF
TRBV29-1,many,TRBD1,TRBJ2-2,TGCAGCGTTGAGATGGACAGGGACGGGGAGCTGTTTTTT,CSVEMDRDGELFF